The sequence of this T cell receptor (beta chain) was determined in a study of shared clonotypes between healthy human individuals. Study findings and constraints: Large depth notwithstanding, sorted-subset sequencing proved incomplete by rarefaction. When compared with the clonotypes that were shared by all four sorted-subset donors, the non-shared clonotypes turned out to have lower generation probabilities.

The protocol was immunoSEQ multiplex PCR, while the TCRdb copy is restricted to in-frame clones and leaves out a portion. The data hold about 1.1 million clones, with roughly 77% observed a single time. Comments on this clone: The antigen is undetermined.

Sequenced: memory CD4+ T cells from PBMCs. The sample's subset: CD45RA-negative fraction. The receptor was derived from a man younger than 35 in good health. Some clones in this sample may be carry-over from other donors' samples.

CDR3 protein: CASSDPKGVAYEQYF. CDR3 bases: TGTGCCAGCAGTGATCCCAAAGGGGTAGCCTACGAGCAGTACTTC. The V gene is TRBV25-1, the J gene TRBJ2-7, with a tentative D call TRBD1 (5 bases). The CDR3 extends over 15 amino acids. Germline lookup yields CDR1 MGHDK and CDR2 SYGVNS. V gave up 3 bases and J gave up 2 bases, with 14 bases separating them.